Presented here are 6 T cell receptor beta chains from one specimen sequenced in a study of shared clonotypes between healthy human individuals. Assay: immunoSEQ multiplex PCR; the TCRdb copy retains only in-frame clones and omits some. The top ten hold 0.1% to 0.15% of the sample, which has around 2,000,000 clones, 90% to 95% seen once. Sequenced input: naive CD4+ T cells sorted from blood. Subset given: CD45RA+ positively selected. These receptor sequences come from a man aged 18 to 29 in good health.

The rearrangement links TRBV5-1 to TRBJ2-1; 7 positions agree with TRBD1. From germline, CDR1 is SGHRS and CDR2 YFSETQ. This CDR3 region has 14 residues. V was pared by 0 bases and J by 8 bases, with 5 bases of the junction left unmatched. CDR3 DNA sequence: TGCGCCAGCAGCTTGGAAGACAGGGATGATGAGCAGTTCTTC. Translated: CASSLEDRDDEQFF.

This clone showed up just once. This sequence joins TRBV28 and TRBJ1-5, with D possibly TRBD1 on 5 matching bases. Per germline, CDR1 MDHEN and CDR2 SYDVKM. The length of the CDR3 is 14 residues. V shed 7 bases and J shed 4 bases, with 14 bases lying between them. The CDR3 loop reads CASILDSGNQPQHF. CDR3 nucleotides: TGTGCCAGCATCCTAGACAGTGGGAATCAGCCCCAGCATTTT.

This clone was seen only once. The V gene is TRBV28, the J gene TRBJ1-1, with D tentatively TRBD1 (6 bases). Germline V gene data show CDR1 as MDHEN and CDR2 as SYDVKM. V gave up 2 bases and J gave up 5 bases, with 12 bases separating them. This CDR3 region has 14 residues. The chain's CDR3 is CASSLVQGRTEAFF. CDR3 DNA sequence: TGTGCCAGCAGTTTAGTTCAGGGGAGGACTGAAGCTTTCTTT.

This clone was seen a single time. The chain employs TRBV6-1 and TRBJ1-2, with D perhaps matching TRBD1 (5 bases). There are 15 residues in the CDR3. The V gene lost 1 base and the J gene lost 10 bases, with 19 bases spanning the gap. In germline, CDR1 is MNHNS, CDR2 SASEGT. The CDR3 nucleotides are TGTGCCAGCAGTGAAGGTTTGGACATCTCACCGACCTACACCTTC. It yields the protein CASSEGLDISPTYTF.

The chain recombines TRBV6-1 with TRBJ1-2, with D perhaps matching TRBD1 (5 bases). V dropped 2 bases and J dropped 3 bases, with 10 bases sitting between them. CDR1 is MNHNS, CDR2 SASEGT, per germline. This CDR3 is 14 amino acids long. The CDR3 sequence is CASSEWGGYYGYTF. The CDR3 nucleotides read TGTGCCAGCAGTGAATGGGGGGGTTACTATGGCTACACCTTC.

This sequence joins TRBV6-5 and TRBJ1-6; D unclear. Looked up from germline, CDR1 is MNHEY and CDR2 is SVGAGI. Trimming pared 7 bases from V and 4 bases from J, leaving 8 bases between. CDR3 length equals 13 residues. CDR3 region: CASNPGYNSPLHF. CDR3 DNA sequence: TGTGCCAGCAACCCGGGATATAATTCACCCCTCCACTTT.